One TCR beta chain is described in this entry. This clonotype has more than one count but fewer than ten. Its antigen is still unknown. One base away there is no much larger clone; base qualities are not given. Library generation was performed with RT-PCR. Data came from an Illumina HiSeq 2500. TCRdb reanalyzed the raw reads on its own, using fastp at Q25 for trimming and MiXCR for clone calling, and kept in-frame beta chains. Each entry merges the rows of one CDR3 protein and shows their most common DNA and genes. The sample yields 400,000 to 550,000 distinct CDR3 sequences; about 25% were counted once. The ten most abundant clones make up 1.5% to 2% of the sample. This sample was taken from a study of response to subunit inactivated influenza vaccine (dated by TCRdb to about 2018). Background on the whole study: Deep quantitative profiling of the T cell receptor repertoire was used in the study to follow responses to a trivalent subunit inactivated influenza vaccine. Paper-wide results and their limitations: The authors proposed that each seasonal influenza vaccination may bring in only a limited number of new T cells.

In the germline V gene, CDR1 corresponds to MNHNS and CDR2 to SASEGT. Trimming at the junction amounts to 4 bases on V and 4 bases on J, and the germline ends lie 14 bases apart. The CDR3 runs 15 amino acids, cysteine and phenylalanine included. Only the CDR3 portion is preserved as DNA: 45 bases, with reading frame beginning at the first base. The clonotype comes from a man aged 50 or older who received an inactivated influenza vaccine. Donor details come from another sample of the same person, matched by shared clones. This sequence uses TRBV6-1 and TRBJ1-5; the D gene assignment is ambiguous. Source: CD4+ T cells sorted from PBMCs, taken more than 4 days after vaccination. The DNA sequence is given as TGTGCCAGCAGTGTATTTGGGGTCTCGAATCAGCCCCAGCATTTT. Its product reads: CASSVFGVSNQPQHF.